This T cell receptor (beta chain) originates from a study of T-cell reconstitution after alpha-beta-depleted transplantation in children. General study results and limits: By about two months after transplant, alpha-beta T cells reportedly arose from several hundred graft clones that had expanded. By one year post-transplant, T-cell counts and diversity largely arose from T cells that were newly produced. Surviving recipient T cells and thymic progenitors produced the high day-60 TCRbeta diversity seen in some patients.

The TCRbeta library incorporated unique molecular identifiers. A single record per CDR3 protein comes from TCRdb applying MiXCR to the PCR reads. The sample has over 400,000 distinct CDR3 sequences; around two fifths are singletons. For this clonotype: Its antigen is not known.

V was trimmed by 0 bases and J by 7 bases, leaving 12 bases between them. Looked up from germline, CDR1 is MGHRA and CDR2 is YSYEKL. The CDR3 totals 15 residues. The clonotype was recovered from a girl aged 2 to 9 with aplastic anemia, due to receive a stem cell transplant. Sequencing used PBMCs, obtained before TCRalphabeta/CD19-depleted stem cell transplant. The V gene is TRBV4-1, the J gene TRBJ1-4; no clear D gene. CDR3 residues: CASSQDGLTGEKLFF. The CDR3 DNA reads TGCGCCAGCAGCCAAGACGGCTTAACGGGTGAAAAACTGTTTTTT.